These T cell receptor beta chains were read from a single sample in a study of blood T cell repertoires in COVID-19. Profiling relied on immunoSEQ multiplex PCR, and the TCRdb table lists in-frame clones only, not all of them. The table has approximately 46,000 clones, about 91% seen once. The sample comprised peripheral blood. The receptor source for this set is a human donor in a cohort sampled during active COVID-19. Each CDR3 is given with its conserved first and last residue. The D gene is left open where the match is weak. Clone size is shown for a subset of rows, as once, few, many or a class of expanded clone.

j_gene | len | abundance | v_gene | d_gene | CDR3aa | CDR3nt
TRBJ2-3 | 14 | once | TRBV6-6 | - | CASSSGLLQDTQYF | TGTGCCAGCAGTTCGGGACTTCTTCAGGATACGCAGTATTTT
TRBJ2-1 | 16 | - | TRBV19 | - | CASSSLGAGAPSEQFF | TGTGCCAGTAGTTCCCTTGGGGCGGGGGCCCCCAGTGAGCAGTTCTTC
TRBJ1-5 | 14 | - | TRBV18 | - | CASSTGFGNQPQHF | TGTGCCAGCTCAACAGGGTTTGGCAATCAGCCCCAGCATTTT
TRBJ1-1 | 16 | - | TRBV3-1/TRBV3-2 | TRBD1 | CASSQGTGVMNTEAFF | TGTGCCAGCAGCCAAGGGACAGGGGTTATGAACACTGAAGCTTTCTTT
TRBJ1-3 | 14 | - | TRBV19 | - | CASSKLSSGNTIYF | TGTGCCAGTAGCAAACTGAGCTCTGGAAACACCATATATTTT
TRBJ1-2 | 17 | - | TRBV7-3 | TRBD1 | CASSPTPGTGPSYGYTF | TGTGCCAGCAGCCCGACCCCCGGGACAGGGCCATCCTATGGCTACACCTTC
TRBJ1-1 | 17 | - | TRBV7-8 | - | CASSPSFGGGPNTEAFF | TGTGCCAGCAGCCCTTCCTTTGGGGGGGGCCCCAACACTGAAGCTTTCTTT
TRBJ2-1 | 15 | once | TRBV6-1 | TRBD2 | CASSDSWGGYNEQFF | TGTGCCAGCAGTGACAGTTGGGGGGGATACAATGAGCAGTTCTTC
TRBJ1-2 | 13 | - | TRBV4-3 | - | CASSQEGLEGYTF | TGCGCCAGCAGCCAAGAAGGACTGGAGGGCTACACCTTC
TRBJ1-1 | 15 | - | TRBV5-5 | - | CASSAHIAMNTEAFF | TGTGCCAGCAGCGCCCACATAGCCATGAACACTGAAGCTTTCTTT
TRBJ1-5 | 16 | - | TRBV4-1 | - | CASSQGWADSNQPQHF | TGCGCCAGCAGCCAAGGGTGGGCAGATAGCAATCAGCCCCAGCATTTT
TRBJ2-5 | 15 | - | TRBV7-9 | - | CASSLLTGWQETQYF | TGTGCCAGCAGCTTACTTACAGGATGGCAAGAGACCCAGTACTTC
TRBJ1-3 | 14 | - | TRBV11-2 | - | CASSLGGLGNTIYF | TGTGCCAGCAGCCTCGGGGGACTTGGAAACACCATATATTTT